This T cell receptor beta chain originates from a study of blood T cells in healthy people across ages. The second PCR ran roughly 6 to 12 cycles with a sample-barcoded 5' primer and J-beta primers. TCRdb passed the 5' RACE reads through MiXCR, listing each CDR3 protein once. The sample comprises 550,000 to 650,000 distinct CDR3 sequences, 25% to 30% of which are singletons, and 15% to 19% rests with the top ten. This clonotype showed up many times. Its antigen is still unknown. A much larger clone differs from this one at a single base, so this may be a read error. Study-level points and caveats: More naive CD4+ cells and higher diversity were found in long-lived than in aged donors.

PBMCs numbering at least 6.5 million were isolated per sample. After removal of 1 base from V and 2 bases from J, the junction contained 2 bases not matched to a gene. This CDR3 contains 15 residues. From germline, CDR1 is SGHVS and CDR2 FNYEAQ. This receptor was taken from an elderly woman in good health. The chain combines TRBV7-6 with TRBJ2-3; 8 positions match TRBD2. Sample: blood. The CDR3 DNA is TGTGCCAGCAGCTTAGGAGCGGGGGACACAGATACGCAGTATTTT. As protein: CASSLGAGDTDTQYF.